These T cell receptor beta chains were read from a single sample in a study of shared clonotypes between healthy human individuals. Data came from immunoSEQ multiplex PCR; TCRdb stores just in-frame clones and leaves some out. The sample lists a few million clones; around 90% were seen once. Sequenced material: naive CD4+ T cells from PBMCs. These receptors were collected from a young man in good health. Some clones in this sample may be carry-over from other donors' samples. CDR3s include the opening cysteine and the closing phenylalanine or tryptophan. Fields, in order: D gene, clone size, V gene, J gene, CDR3 DNA, CDR3 protein. D genes are given only for firm matches. Some rows mark clone size as missing; the rest say once, few, many or name a class of expanded clone.

d_gene: TRBD1; abundance: -; v_gene: TRBV19; j_gene: TRBJ2-1; CDR3nt: TGTGCCAGTAGTGCCAAACGGGGACAGCGCGGTGGTGAGCAGTTCTTC; CDR3aa: CASSAKRGQRGGEQFF
d_gene: -; abundance: -; v_gene: TRBV5-4; j_gene: TRBJ2-3; CDR3nt: TGTGCCAGCAGCCTCAGCGGGAGCACAGATACGCAGTATTTT; CDR3aa: CASSLSGSTDTQYF
d_gene: -; abundance: few; v_gene: TRBV19; j_gene: TRBJ1-1; CDR3nt: TGTGCCAGTAGTATACTCGAAAGGGGACCTGAAGCTTTCTTT; CDR3aa: CASSILERGPEAFF
d_gene: TRBD1; abundance: -; v_gene: TRBV27; j_gene: TRBJ2-7; CDR3nt: TGTGCCAGCAGTTCGGGACAGGAATCCTACGAGCAGTACTTC; CDR3aa: CASSSGQESYEQYF
d_gene: -; abundance: once; v_gene: TRBV28; j_gene: TRBJ2-7; CDR3nt: TGTGCCAGCAGTCCCCAGAGTACCGGAACCTACGAGCAGTACTTC; CDR3aa: CASSPQSTGTYEQYF
d_gene: -; abundance: -; v_gene: TRBV30; j_gene: TRBJ1-6; CDR3nt: TGTGCCTGGAGAGAACGGAGCGCGAGGCCCCTCCACTTT; CDR3aa: CAWRERSARPLHF
d_gene: TRBD1; abundance: once; v_gene: TRBV4-1; j_gene: TRBJ2-7; CDR3nt: TGCGCCAGCAGCCGTCCGGGACAGGGAAATTCCTACGAGCAGTACTTC; CDR3aa: CASSRPGQGNSYEQYF
d_gene: TRBD1; abundance: -; v_gene: TRBV19; j_gene: TRBJ2-2; CDR3nt: TGTGCCAGTCGACAGGGGAACACCGGGGAGCTGTTTTTT; CDR3aa: CASRQGNTGELFF
d_gene: -; abundance: -; v_gene: TRBV28; j_gene: TRBJ2-1; CDR3nt: TGTGCCAGCAGTTTGGCAGGGGATCGGGCTGAGCAGTTCTTC; CDR3aa: CASSLAGDRAEQFF
d_gene: -; abundance: -; v_gene: TRBV9; j_gene: TRBJ2-5; CDR3nt: TGTGCCAGCAGCCCCCAACGGACTCTGGGAAAGACCCAGTACTTC; CDR3aa: CASSPQRTLGKTQYF
d_gene: -; abundance: -; v_gene: TRBV4-2; j_gene: TRBJ1-2; CDR3nt: TGTGCCAGCAGCCATAGCGGGACACGAATGTCTGGCTACACCTTC; CDR3aa: CASSHSGTRMSGYTF
d_gene: -; abundance: -; v_gene: TRBV7-2; j_gene: TRBJ1-4; CDR3nt: TGTGCCAGCAGCTACGTATCGGCTAATGAAAAACTGTTTTTT; CDR3aa: CASSYVSANEKLFF
d_gene: -; abundance: -; v_gene: TRBV19; j_gene: TRBJ2-2; CDR3nt: TGTGCCAGTAGTATAGGGACATCGGGCGGGGAGCTGTTTTTT; CDR3aa: CASSIGTSGGELFF
d_gene: -; abundance: -; v_gene: TRBV7-9; j_gene: TRBJ1-4; CDR3nt: TGTGCCAGCAGCTTGCCGGGGCTTTTGGATGAAAAACTGTTTTTT; CDR3aa: CASSLPGLLDEKLFF
d_gene: -; abundance: -; v_gene: TRBV28; j_gene: TRBJ2-3; CDR3nt: TGTGCCAGCAGTTTACTCTCGCTTCTTACAGATACGCAGTATTTT; CDR3aa: CASSLLSLLTDTQYF
d_gene: -; abundance: -; v_gene: TRBV5-1; j_gene: TRBJ1-4; CDR3nt: TGCGCCAGCAGCCCGCAGGGCCCCAGTGAAAAACTGTTTTTT; CDR3aa: CASSPQGPSEKLFF
d_gene: -; abundance: -; v_gene: TRBV6-4; j_gene: TRBJ1-5; CDR3nt: TGTGCCAGCAGTATTCGAGGGGGAACGGAGCCCCAGCATTTT; CDR3aa: CASSIRGGTEPQHF
d_gene: TRBD2; abundance: -; v_gene: TRBV4-1; j_gene: TRBJ2-1; CDR3nt: TGCGCCAGCAGCCAGCTTAGCGGGAGGGCCGGGGATGAGCAGTTCTTC; CDR3aa: CASSQLSGRAGDEQFF
d_gene: -; abundance: -; v_gene: TRBV6-5; j_gene: TRBJ2-2; CDR3nt: TGTGCCAGCAGTTACTCCGGGACGGCGAACACCGGGGAGCTGTTTTTT; CDR3aa: CASSYSGTANTGELFF
d_gene: TRBD2; abundance: once; v_gene: TRBV7-2; j_gene: TRBJ2-5; CDR3nt: TGTGCCAGCAGCCTGGGACTAGCGGGAAAGGGGGAAGAGACCCAGTACTTC; CDR3aa: CASSLGLAGKGEETQYF
d_gene: -; abundance: once; v_gene: TRBV2; j_gene: TRBJ2-7; CDR3nt: TGTGCCAGCAGTTCAGGGGACGGATACGAGCAGTACTTC; CDR3aa: CASSSGDGYEQYF
d_gene: TRBD2; abundance: -; v_gene: TRBV5-1; j_gene: TRBJ2-7; CDR3nt: TGCGCCAGCAGCTCGGGGACTATCTACGAGCAGTACTTC; CDR3aa: CASSSGTIYEQYF
d_gene: -; abundance: -; v_gene: TRBV12-5; j_gene: TRBJ2-3; CDR3nt: TGTGCTAGTGGTTTGCAAGAGGGCACAGATACGCAGTATTTT; CDR3aa: CASGLQEGTDTQYF
d_gene: -; abundance: few; v_gene: TRBV14; j_gene: TRBJ2-7; CDR3nt: TGTGCCAGCAGCCCCTACGGGGCGGGCGAGCAGTACTTC; CDR3aa: CASSPYGAGEQYF
d_gene: TRBD1; abundance: -; v_gene: TRBV4-1; j_gene: TRBJ2-1; CDR3nt: TGCGCCAGCAGCCAACAACCGGGACAGGGGGCGTATGAGCAGTTCTTC; CDR3aa: CASSQQPGQGAYEQFF
d_gene: TRBD1; abundance: -; v_gene: TRBV11-2; j_gene: TRBJ2-5; CDR3nt: TGTGCCAGCAGCTTCACCACAGGGGTCCAAGAGACCCAGTACTTC; CDR3aa: CASSFTTGVQETQYF
d_gene: -; abundance: -; v_gene: TRBV10-3; j_gene: TRBJ2-7; CDR3nt: TGTGCCATCAGTGAGTCCCGGGCGGGCGGTTACGAGCAGTACTTC; CDR3aa: CAISESRAGGYEQYF
d_gene: -; abundance: -; v_gene: TRBV28; j_gene: TRBJ2-1; CDR3nt: TGTGCCAGCAGTCCCCTCGGGGTGCTCTACAATGAGCAGTTCTTC; CDR3aa: CASSPLGVLYNEQFF
d_gene: -; abundance: -; v_gene: TRBV6-1; j_gene: TRBJ2-7; CDR3nt: TGTGCCAGCAGTGAAGCGTTGGGCTGGCTCTACGAGCAGTACTTC; CDR3aa: CASSEALGWLYEQYF
d_gene: TRBD2; abundance: -; v_gene: TRBV9; j_gene: TRBJ2-7; CDR3nt: TGTGCCAGCAGCAAGGTGGCGGGAGTGTCCTACGAGCAGTACTTC; CDR3aa: CASSKVAGVSYEQYF
d_gene: -; abundance: -; v_gene: TRBV15; j_gene: TRBJ2-7; CDR3nt: TGTGCCACCGGTATAACTACCTCCTACGAGCAGTACTTC; CDR3aa: CATGITTSYEQYF
d_gene: -; abundance: -; v_gene: TRBV10-3; j_gene: TRBJ2-7; CDR3nt: TGTGCCATCTTACCGGGCCCGGGTCTCGAGCAGTACTTC; CDR3aa: CAILPGPGLEQYF
d_gene: -; abundance: -; v_gene: TRBV28; j_gene: TRBJ2-7; CDR3nt: TGTGCCAGCAGGGACAGTACCTACGAGCAGTACTTC; CDR3aa: CASRDSTYEQYF
d_gene: -; abundance: -; v_gene: TRBV7-2; j_gene: TRBJ1-2; CDR3nt: TGTGCCAGCAGCTTTGGGGGTGACTATGGCTACACCTTC; CDR3aa: CASSFGGDYGYTF
d_gene: -; abundance: -; v_gene: TRBV6-1; j_gene: TRBJ1-1; CDR3nt: TGTGCCAGCAGGGAGGTGGTTGGGGACACTGAAGCTTTCTTT; CDR3aa: CASREVVGDTEAFF
d_gene: -; abundance: -; v_gene: TRBV30; j_gene: TRBJ2-7; CDR3nt: TGTGCCTGGCTACCGGCCCAAAGCTCCTACGAGCAGTACTTC; CDR3aa: CAWLPAQSSYEQYF
d_gene: TRBD1; abundance: few; v_gene: TRBV30; j_gene: TRBJ1-5; CDR3nt: TGTGCCTGGAGTAGACAGGGGGGATACAATCAGCCCCAGCATTTT; CDR3aa: CAWSRQGGYNQPQHF
d_gene: TRBD1; abundance: -; v_gene: TRBV28; j_gene: TRBJ2-6; CDR3nt: TGTGCCAGCAGCTTGCCGGGACAGGGGGCGAGAGGGGCCAACGTCCTGACTTTC; CDR3aa: CASSLPGQGARGANVLTF
d_gene: TRBD2; abundance: -; v_gene: TRBV5-1; j_gene: TRBJ2-7; CDR3nt: TGCGCCAGCAGCTTGGCCGGGGGGGCCCCGGGGTACGAGCAGTACTTC; CDR3aa: CASSLAGGAPGYEQYF
d_gene: TRBD1; abundance: -; v_gene: TRBV5-5; j_gene: TRBJ1-5; CDR3nt: TGTGCCAGCAGCCCCTGGACAGGGGGGTCTCAGCCCCAGCATTTT; CDR3aa: CASSPWTGGSQPQHF
d_gene: -; abundance: -; v_gene: TRBV5-6; j_gene: TRBJ2-3; CDR3nt: TGTGCCAGCAGCTTGAGGACCTACAAGGGGGGAGATACGCAGTATTTT; CDR3aa: CASSLRTYKGGDTQYF
d_gene: -; abundance: -; v_gene: TRBV6-6; j_gene: TRBJ2-7; CDR3nt: TGTGCCAGCTCGATCCTTGGCGATCGGGACGAGCAGTACTTC; CDR3aa: CASSILGDRDEQYF
d_gene: -; abundance: -; v_gene: TRBV18; j_gene: TRBJ2-2; CDR3nt: TGTGCCAGCTCAACGAGGGACGCCGGGGCCGGGGAGCTGTTTTTT; CDR3aa: CASSTRDAGAGELFF
d_gene: -; abundance: -; v_gene: TRBV9; j_gene: TRBJ2-1; CDR3nt: TGTGCCAGCAGCGTGGGTTTAGGGATGTCAAAGAATGAGCAGTTCTTC; CDR3aa: CASSVGLGMSKNEQFF
d_gene: -; abundance: -; v_gene: TRBV15; j_gene: TRBJ2-5; CDR3nt: TGTGCCACCAGCAGAGATCTCACAGGTCCGGCCCAGTACTTC; CDR3aa: CATSRDLTGPAQYF
d_gene: -; abundance: -; v_gene: TRBV7-3; j_gene: TRBJ1-1; CDR3nt: TGTGCCAGCAGCAAGACTGGAGGGGTCATGCGGGTCCACTTT; CDR3aa: CASSKTGGVMRVHF
d_gene: -; abundance: once; v_gene: TRBV27; j_gene: TRBJ2-7; CDR3nt: TGTGCCAGCAGTTTAGAAGGCAGAACCCACTACGAGCAGTACTTC; CDR3aa: CASSLEGRTHYEQYF